This is a list of T cell receptor beta chains from one sample in a study of identical twins. TCRdb processed the 5' RACE reads anew with MiXCR; each CDR3 protein has one entry. The sample contains just over 500,000 distinct CDR3 sequences, less than 25% of which appear only once. This same sample was also taken into another study, of T cells expressing NK-cell markers.

The specimen was CD4+ T cells sorted from blood. These receptors were taken from a woman between 18 and 30 years old in good health. The CDR3 runs from the conserved cysteine through the conserved F or W. D genes are given only for firm matches. Not every row has a clone size; where given, it reads once, few, many or a size class.

V	length	J	D	size	CDR3	DNA
TRBV6-2/TRBV6-3	15	TRBJ2-1	TRBD2	NA	CASTLPSGRGNEQFF	TGTGCCAGCACCCTCCCTAGCGGGCGAGGGAATGAGCAGTTCTTC
TRBV6-5	17	TRBJ1-4	NA	NA	CASSYRPSQGTNEKLFF	TGTGCCAGCAGTTACCGTCCATCTCAGGGGACTAATGAAAAACTGTTTTTT
TRBV20-1	13	TRBJ2-5	NA	NA	CSASVTHRETQYF	TGCAGTGCTAGTGTGACACACCGAGAGACCCAGTACTTC
TRBV11-2	15	TRBJ2-1	NA	NA	CASSLEPGGASEQFF	TGTGCCAGCAGCTTAGAGCCTGGGGGGGCCAGTGAGCAGTTCTTC
TRBV2	13	TRBJ2-7	NA	few	CASSRQDLYEQYF	TGTGCCAGCAGCCGACAGGACCTCTACGAGCAGTACTTC
TRBV12-3/TRBV12-4	14	TRBJ2-1	NA	many	CASSSSYSYNEQFF	TGTGCCAGCAGTTCCAGTTATTCCTACAATGAGCAGTTCTTC
TRBV7-2	14	TRBJ1-2	NA	NA	CASSLGGYRDGYTF	TGTGCCAGCAGCTTAGGGGGATACAGGGACGGCTACACCTTC
TRBV29-1	12	TRBJ1-4	NA	NA	CSASQGDEKLFF	TGCAGCGCTTCCCAGGGAGATGAAAAACTGTTTTTT
TRBV15	15	TRBJ2-7	NA	NA	CATSRGAESSYEQYF	TGTGCCACCAGCAGAGGGGCAGAGAGCTCCTACGAGCAGTACTTC
TRBV12-3/TRBV12-4	15	TRBJ1-1	TRBD1	many	CASSPRTGRVTEAFF	TGTGCCAGCAGTCCGCGGACAGGGAGGGTCACTGAAGCTTTCTTT
TRBV5-1	17	TRBJ1-6	NA	NA	CASSLLVPAGHNSPLHF	TGCGCCAGCAGCTTGCTAGTACCGGCGGGTCATAATTCACCCCTCCACTTT
TRBV6-1	14	TRBJ1-2	TRBD1	few	CASSRSTTGNGYTF	TGTGCCAGCAGTCGGAGCACGACAGGGAATGGCTACACCTTC
TRBV29-1	17	TRBJ1-5	TRBD1	few	CSVSGWTGIGSNQPQHF	TGCAGCGTCTCCGGTTGGACAGGGATAGGGAGCAATCAGCCCCAGCATTTT
TRBV7-8	15	TRBJ1-2	NA	few	CASSLGAGLDYGYTF	TGTGCCAGCAGCTTAGGGGCGGGGCTGGACTATGGCTACACCTTC
TRBV9	18	TRBJ2-1	TRBD2	NA	CASSVAPGTSGSRYEQFF	TGTGCCAGCAGCGTAGCCCCCGGGACTAGCGGGAGTAGATATGAGCAGTTCTTC
TRBV10-3	13	TRBJ2-7	NA	NA	CAISADSTYEQYF	TGTGCCATCAGTGCCGACAGTACCTACGAGCAGTACTTC
TRBV7-2	16	TRBJ2-7	TRBD2	NA	CASSFLAASGGYEQYF	TGTGCCAGCAGCTTTCTCGCCGCTAGCGGGGGTTACGAGCAGTACTTC
TRBV11-3	16	TRBJ2-5	NA	NA	CASSLPTRAIGETQYF	TGTGCCAGCAGCTTACCCACTAGAGCCATAGGGGAGACCCAGTACTTC
TRBV12-3/TRBV12-4	15	TRBJ1-1	NA	few	CASRGWGTVNTEAFF	TGTGCCAGCAGGGGGTGGGGGACGGTGAACACTGAAGCTTTCTTT
TRBV20-1	15	TRBJ2-1	NA	few	CSAARLRVGFDEQFF	TGCAGTGCTGCTCGACTACGTGTGGGGTTCGATGAGCAGTTCTTC
TRBV6-1	16	TRBJ1-5	NA	few	CASSARRGLTNQPQHF	TGTGCCAGCAGTGCCCGTCGAGGGCTTACGAATCAGCCCCAGCATTTT
TRBV20-1	11	TRBJ1-1	TRBD1	NA	CSATRQGGAFF	TGCAGTGCTACGCGACAGGGAGGAGCTTTCTTT
TRBV11-2	17	TRBJ2-1	NA	NA	CASSLVRTSNSYNEQFF	TGTGCCAGCAGCTTAGTACGGACTTCCAACTCCTACAATGAGCAGTTCTTC
TRBV6-5	17	TRBJ1-6	TRBD1	NA	CASSLKGAGLRNSPLHF	TGTGCCAGCAGTTTAAAGGGGGCGGGACTGCGTAATTCACCCCTCCACTTT
TRBV7-6	18	TRBJ2-3	NA	NA	CASSFLTLLSRLADTQYF	TGTGCCAGCAGCTTTCTGACCCTACTGTCCCGCTTGGCAGATACGCAGTATTTT